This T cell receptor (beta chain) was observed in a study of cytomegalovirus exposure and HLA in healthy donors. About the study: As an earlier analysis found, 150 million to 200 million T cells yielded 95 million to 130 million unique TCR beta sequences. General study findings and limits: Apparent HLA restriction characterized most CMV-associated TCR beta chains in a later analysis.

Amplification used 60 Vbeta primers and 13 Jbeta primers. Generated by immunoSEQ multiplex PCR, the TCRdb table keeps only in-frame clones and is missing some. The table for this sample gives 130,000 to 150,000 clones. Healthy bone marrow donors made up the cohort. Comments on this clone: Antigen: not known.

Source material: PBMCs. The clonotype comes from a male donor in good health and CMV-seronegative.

The chain's CDR3 is CASSLDSYYGYTF. The CDR3 DNA sequence: TGTGCCAGCAGCTTAGACAGTTACTATGGCTACACCTTC. The chain joins TRBV5-8 to TRBJ1-2; perhaps TRBD1 as D (5 bases). The CDR3 has 13 amino acids. CDR1 and CDR2 (germline): SGHTS, YDEGEE. V was clipped by 2 bases and J by 3 bases, with 8 bases between them. Full variable domain (rest looked up from reference TRBV5-8 and TRBJ1-2): EAGVTQSPTHLIKTRGQQATLRCSPISGHTSVYWYQQALGLGLQFLLWYDEGEERNRGNFPPRFSGRQFPNYSSELNVNALELEDSALYLCASSLDSYYGYTFGSGTRLTVV.